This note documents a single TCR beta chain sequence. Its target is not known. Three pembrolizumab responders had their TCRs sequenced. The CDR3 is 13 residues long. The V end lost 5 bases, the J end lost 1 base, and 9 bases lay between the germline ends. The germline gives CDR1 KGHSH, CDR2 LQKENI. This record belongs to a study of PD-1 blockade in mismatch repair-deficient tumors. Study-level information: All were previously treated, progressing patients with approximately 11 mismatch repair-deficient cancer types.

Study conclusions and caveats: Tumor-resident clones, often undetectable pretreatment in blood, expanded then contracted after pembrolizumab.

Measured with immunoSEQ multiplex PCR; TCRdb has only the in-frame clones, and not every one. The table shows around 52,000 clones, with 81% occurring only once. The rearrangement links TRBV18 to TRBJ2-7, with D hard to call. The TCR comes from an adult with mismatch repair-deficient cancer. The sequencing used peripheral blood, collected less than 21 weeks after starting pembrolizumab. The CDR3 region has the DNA TGTGCCAGCTCAATCTCACAGTCCTACGAGCAGTACTTC. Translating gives CASSISQSYEQYF. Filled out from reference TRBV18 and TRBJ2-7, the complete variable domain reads NAGVMQNPRHLVRRRGQEARLRCSPMKGHSHVYWYRQLPEEGLKFMVYLQKENIIDESGMPKERFSAEFPKEGPSILRIQQVVRGDSAAYFCASSISQSYEQYFGPGTRLTVT.